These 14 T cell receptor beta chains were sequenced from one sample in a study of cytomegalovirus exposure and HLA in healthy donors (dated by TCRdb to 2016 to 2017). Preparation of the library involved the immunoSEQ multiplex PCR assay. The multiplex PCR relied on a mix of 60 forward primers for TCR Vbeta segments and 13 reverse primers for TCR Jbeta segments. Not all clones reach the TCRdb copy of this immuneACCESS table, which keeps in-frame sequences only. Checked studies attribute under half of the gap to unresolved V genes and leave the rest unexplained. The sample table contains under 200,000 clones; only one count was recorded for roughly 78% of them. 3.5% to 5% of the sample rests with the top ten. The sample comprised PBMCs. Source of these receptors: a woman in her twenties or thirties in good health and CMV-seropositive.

CDR3 bases: TGCGCCACCCGGGGGGGGACCTACAATGAGCAGTTCTTC. As protein: CATRGGTYNEQFF. This rearrangement joins TRBV5-1 to TRBJ2-1; 8 bases are shared with TRBD2. The CDR3 totals 13 residues. Germline V CDR1 and CDR2: SGHRS, YFSETQ. The V and J ends lost 9 bases and 2 bases, in that order; junction bases with no gene match: 4. The variable domain in full, with the rest retrieved from reference TRBV5-1 and TRBJ2-1, is KAGVTQTPRYLIKTRGQQVTLSCSPISGHRSVSWYQQTPGQGLQFLFEYFSETQRNKGNFPGRFSGRQFSNSRSEMNVSTLELGDSALYLCATRGGTYNEQFFGPGTRLTVL.

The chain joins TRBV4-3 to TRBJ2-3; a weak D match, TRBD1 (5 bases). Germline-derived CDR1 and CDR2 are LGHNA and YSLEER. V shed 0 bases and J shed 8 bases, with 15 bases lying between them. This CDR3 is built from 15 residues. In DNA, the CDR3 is TGCGCCAGCAGCCAAGATATCGACCTAGGGGCTACGCAGTATTTT. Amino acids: CASSQDIDLGATQYF.

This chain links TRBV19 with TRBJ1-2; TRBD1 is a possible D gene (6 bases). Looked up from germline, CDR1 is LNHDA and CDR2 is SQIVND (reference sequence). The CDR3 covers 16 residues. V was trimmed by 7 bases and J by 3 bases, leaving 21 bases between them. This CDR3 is CASNPRGHQYHYGYTF. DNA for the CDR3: TGTGCCAGTAATCCCAGGGGACACCAGTATCACTATGGCTACACCTTC.

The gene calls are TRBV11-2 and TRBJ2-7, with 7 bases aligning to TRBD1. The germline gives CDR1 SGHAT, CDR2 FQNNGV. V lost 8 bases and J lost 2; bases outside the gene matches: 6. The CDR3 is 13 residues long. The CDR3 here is CASARDRPYEQYF. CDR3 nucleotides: TGTGCCAGCGCCCGGGACAGACCCTACGAGCAGTACTTC.

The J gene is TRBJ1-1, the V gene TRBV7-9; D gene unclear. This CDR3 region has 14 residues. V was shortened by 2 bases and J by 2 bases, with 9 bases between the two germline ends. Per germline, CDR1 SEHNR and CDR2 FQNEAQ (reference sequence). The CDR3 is CASSLNAGNTEAFF. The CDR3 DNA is TGTGCCAGCAGCTTAAACGCAGGTAACACTGAAGCTTTCTTT. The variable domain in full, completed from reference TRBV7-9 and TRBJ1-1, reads DTGVSQNPRHKITKRGQNVTFRCDPISEHNRLYWYRQTLGQGPEFLTYFQNEAQLEKSRLLSDRFSAERPKGSFSTLEIQRTEQGDSAMYLCASSLNAGNTEAFFGQGTRLTVV.

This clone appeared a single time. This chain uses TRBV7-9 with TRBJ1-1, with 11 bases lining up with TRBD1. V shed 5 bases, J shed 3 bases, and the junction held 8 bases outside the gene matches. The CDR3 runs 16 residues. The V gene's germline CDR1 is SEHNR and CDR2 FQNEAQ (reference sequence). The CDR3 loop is CASSPGTGGKDTEAFF. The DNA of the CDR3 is TGTGCCAGCAGCCCAGGGACAGGGGGTAAGGACACTGAAGCTTTCTTT.

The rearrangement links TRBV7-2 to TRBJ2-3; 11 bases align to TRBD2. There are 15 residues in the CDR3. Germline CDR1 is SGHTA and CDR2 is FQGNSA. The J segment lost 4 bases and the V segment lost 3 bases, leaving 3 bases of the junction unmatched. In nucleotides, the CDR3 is TGTGCCAGCAGCTTTAGCGGGGGGGGCGCAGATACGCAGTATTTT. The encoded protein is CASSFSGGGADTQYF.

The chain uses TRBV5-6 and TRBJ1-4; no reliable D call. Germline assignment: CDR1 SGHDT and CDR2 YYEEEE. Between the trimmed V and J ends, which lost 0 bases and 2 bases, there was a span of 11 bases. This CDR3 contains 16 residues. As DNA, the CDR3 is TGTGCCAGCAGCTTGGGCCTAGGAGGGACTAATGAAAAACTGTTTTTT. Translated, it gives CASSLGLGGTNEKLFF.

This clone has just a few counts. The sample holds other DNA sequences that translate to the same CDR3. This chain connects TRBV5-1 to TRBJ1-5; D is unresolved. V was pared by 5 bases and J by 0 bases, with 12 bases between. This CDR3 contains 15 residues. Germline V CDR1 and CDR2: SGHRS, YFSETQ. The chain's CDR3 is CASSLSGNSNQPQHF. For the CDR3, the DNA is TGCGCCAGCAGTCTGTCGGGAAATAGCAATCAGCCCCAGCATTTT.

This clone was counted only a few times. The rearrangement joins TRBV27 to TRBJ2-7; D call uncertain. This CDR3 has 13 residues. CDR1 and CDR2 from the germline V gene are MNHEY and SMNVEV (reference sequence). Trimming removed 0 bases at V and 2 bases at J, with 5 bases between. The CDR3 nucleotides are TGTGCCAGCAGTTTATCCTCGGCCTACGAGCAGTACTTC. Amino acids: CASSLSSAYEQYF.

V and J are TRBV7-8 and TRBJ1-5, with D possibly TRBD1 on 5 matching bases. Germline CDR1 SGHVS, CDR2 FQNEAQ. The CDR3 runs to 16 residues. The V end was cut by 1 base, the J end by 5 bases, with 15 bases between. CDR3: CASSLDRGHWYQPQHF. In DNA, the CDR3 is TGTGCCAGCAGCTTAGATAGAGGACATTGGTATCAGCCCCAGCATTTT.

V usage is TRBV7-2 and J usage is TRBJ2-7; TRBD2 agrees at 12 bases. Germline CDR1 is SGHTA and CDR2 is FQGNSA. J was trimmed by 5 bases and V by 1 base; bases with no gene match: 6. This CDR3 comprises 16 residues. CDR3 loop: CASSLDRTSGNHEQYF. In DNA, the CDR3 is TGTGCCAGCAGCTTAGATCGGACTAGCGGGAATCACGAGCAGTACTTC.

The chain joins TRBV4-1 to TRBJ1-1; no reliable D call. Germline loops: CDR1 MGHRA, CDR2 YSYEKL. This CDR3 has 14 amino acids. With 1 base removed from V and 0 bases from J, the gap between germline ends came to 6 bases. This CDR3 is CASSQAQVNTEAFF. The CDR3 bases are TGCGCCAGCAGCCAAGCGCAGGTGAACACTGAAGCTTTCTTT.

CDR3 region: CASSLGGQGKGNTIYF. DNA for the CDR3: TGTGCCAGCAGCTTGGGTGGACAGGGTAAAGGAAACACCATATATTTT. V and J are TRBV5-6 and TRBJ1-3, with 8 bases identical to TRBD1. The CDR3 is 16 residues long. After removal of 0 bases from V and 4 bases from J, the junction contained 6 bases not matched to a gene. CDR1 and CDR2 (germline): SGHDT, YYEEEE.